This T cell receptor beta chain was observed in a study of T cell responses to AZD1222 COVID-19 vaccine. Researchers grouped second doses given at about 4 or about 12 weeks into one pool. This clone is a singleton in its sample. What it binds is unknown. Regarding the study as a whole: Only five to seven AZD1222 recipients were seropositive at baseline. Clonal diversity may have been underestimated, and the donors were mostly white British, with more females than males. Reports indicate that nearly half of spike-specific TCRs are directed at unmutated variant regions.

TCRdb keeps only in-frame clones here, not all; method: immunoSEQ multiplex PCR. In the table there are around 120,000 clones, approximately 94% of which are singletons. Sequencing used peripheral blood, obtained 28 days after the second AZD1222 dose. The clonotype originates from an adult who received the AZD1222 COVID-19 vaccine.

In DNA, the CDR3 is TGTGCCAGCAGCCAAAGGGGGGGACCGTCGAACACTGAAGCTTTCTTT. It codes for CASSQRGGPSNTEAFF. The J gene is TRBJ1-1, the V gene TRBV4-2; D is possibly TRBD1 (6 bases). V gave up 2 bases and J gave up 1 base, with 14 bases separating them. The CDR3 is made up of 16 amino acids. Germline CDR1 LGHNA, CDR2 YNFKEQ.